A selection of T cell receptor beta chains follows, all from one sample in a study of T cells in Graves' hyperthyroidism and ophthalmopathy. TCRdb reanalysed the multiplex PCR reads using MiXCR and keeps one entry per CDR3 protein. The top ten clones hold less than 15% of a sample with 400,000 to 500,000 distinct CDR3 sequences, over 12% of them seen once. The source material was blood. The receptors derive from a man aged 18 to 29 with Graves' ophthalmopathy. Both conserved end residues are part of each CDR3. The D gene is left open where the match is weak. Expanded clones are given a class, and other clones once, few, many or no size at all.

clone_size	cdr3_length	d_call	v_call	j_call	cdr3_aa	cdr3_nt
many	14	TRBD1	TRBV27	TRBJ1-2	CASAPGTGVLGYTF	TGTGCCAGCGCCCCCGGGACAGGGGTGTTGGGCTACACCTTC
many	12	-	TRBV7-9	TRBJ2-7	CASSWDNYEQYF	TGTGCCAGCAGCTGGGACAATTACGAGCAGTACTTC
many	14	-	TRBV27	TRBJ2-5	CASSSTGPRETQYF	TGTGCCAGCAGTTCAACAGGGCCTCGGGAGACCCAGTACTTC
many	14	TRBD1	TRBV7-3	TRBJ2-5	CASSTQGAQGTQYF	TGTGCCAGCAGCACACAGGGGGCTCAAGGGACCCAGTACTTC
many	13	-	TRBV20-1	TRBJ1-3	CSARIDSGNTIYF	TGCAGTGCTAGAATCGATTCTGGAAACACCATATATTTT
many	15	TRBD2	TRBV7-7	TRBJ2-5	CASSLGTSEGETQYF	TGTGCTAGCAGCTTAGGGACTAGTGAAGGAGAGACCCAGTACTTC
-	17	-	TRBV19	TRBJ2-3	CASSVGLIIVRADTQYF	TGTGCCAGTAGTGTTGGACTCATTATAGTTCGGGCAGATACGCAGTATTTT
-	14	-	TRBV5-1	TRBJ2-2	CASSNRVWSGELFF	TGCGCCAGCAGCAACAGGGTATGGAGCGGGGAGCTGTTTTTT
-	17	TRBD2	TRBV3-1	TRBJ2-1	CASSPGTSLPPYNEQFF	TGTGCCAGCAGCCCGGGGACTAGCCTGCCCCCTTACAATGAGCAGTTCTTC
many	14	-	TRBV11-2	TRBJ2-7	CASSLDQGGYEQYF	TGTGCCAGCAGCTTAGATCAGGGGGGCTACGAGCAGTACTTC
many	14	-	TRBV20-1	TRBJ2-7	CSAKPGGSGHEQYF	TGCAGTGCTAAACCAGGAGGGAGTGGTCACGAGCAGTACTTC
few	13	TRBD1	TRBV12-3/TRBV12-4	TRBJ1-2	CASKTDRGYGYTF	TGTGCCAGCAAAACCGACAGGGGCTATGGCTACACCTTC
-	16	TRBD2	TRBV14	TRBJ2-1	CASSQDGAGGYNEQFF	TGTGCCAGCAGCCAAGACGGGGCGGGGGGATACAATGAGCAGTTCTTC
many	13	-	TRBV7-9	TRBJ2-5	CASSLDRVGTQYF	TGTGCCAGCAGCTTAGACAGGGTGGGGACCCAGTACTTC
many	17	TRBD2	TRBV10-3	TRBJ2-2	CAIWKALAGDNTGELFF	TGTGCCATCTGGAAGGCGCTAGCGGGGGATAACACCGGGGAGCTGTTTTTT
many	14	-	TRBV6-1	TRBJ1-5	CASSNTGYNQPQHF	TGTGCCAGCAGCAATACAGGGTACAATCAGCCCCAGCATTTT
few	13	TRBD1	TRBV24-1	TRBJ2-5	CATSQGARETQYF	TGTGCCACCAGCCAGGGGGCCCGAGAGACCCAGTACTTC
many	14	-	TRBV7-9	TRBJ1-2	CASSLNLGNYGYTF	TGTGCCAGCAGCTTAAACCTGGGAAACTATGGCTACACCTTC
few	16	TRBD1	TRBV4-1	TRBJ1-1	CASSQGRGQVNTEAFF	TGCGCCAGCAGCCAAGGGAGGGGGCAGGTGAACACTGAAGCTTTCTTT
-	16	TRBD2	TRBV24-1	TRBJ2-3	CATGTSGGSSTDTQYF	TGTGCCACAGGGACTAGCGGGGGATCTAGCACAGATACGCAGTATTTT
many	16	TRBD2	TRBV13	TRBJ2-1	CASSSPTSGAWDEQFF	TGTGCCAGCAGCTCACCGACTAGCGGGGCCTGGGATGAGCAGTTCTTC
-	15	-	TRBV19	TRBJ1-3	CASSPWEFSGNTIYF	TGTGCCAGTAGTCCTTGGGAGTTCTCTGGAAACACCATATATTTT
many	13	-	TRBV20-1	TRBJ2-5	CSAPTSHQETQYF	TGCAGTGCACCTACTAGCCACCAAGAGACCCAGTACTTC
few	17	TRBD2	TRBV7-9	TRBJ2-5	CASSPSAGTRGGETQYF	TGTGCCAGCAGCCCATCCGCCGGGACACGGGGGGGAGAGACCCAGTACTTC
many	13	-	TRBV12-3/TRBV12-4	TRBJ1-1	CASKTRLDTEAFF	TGTGCCAGCAAGACACGGTTGGACACTGAAGCTTTCTTT
-	11	-	TRBV6-2/TRBV6-3	TRBJ1-3	CASTNGNTIYF	TGTGCCAGCACCAATGGAAACACCATATATTTT
many	14	TRBD1	TRBV6-2/TRBV6-3	TRBJ2-5	CASSTTGGQETQYF	TGTGCCAGCAGTACGACAGGGGGCCAAGAGACCCAGTACTTC
many	16	TRBD1	TRBV5-1	TRBJ1-1	CASSLLPGGQDTEAFF	TGCGCCAGCAGCTTGTTGCCAGGGGGACAGGACACTGAAGCTTTCTTT
-	14	-	TRBV14	TRBJ1-2	CASSQLGLADGYTF	TGTGCCAGCAGCCAATTGGGCCTAGCGGATGGCTACACCTTC
-	14	-	TRBV24-1	TRBJ2-4	CATSDPRTVDIQYF	TGTGCCACCAGTGATCCCAGGACAGTAGACATTCAGTACTTC
few	15	TRBD2	TRBV27	TRBJ2-2	CASGLAGDSRRELFF	TGTGCCAGTGGACTAGCGGGGGACTCGAGAAGGGAGCTGTTTTTT
many	15	TRBD1	TRBV20-1	TRBJ2-1	CSARDGGTGGSEQFF	TGCAGTGCTAGAGATGGGGGGACAGGGGGAAGTGAGCAGTTCTTC
few	13	-	TRBV2	TRBJ1-5	CASRDPGNQPQHF	TGTGCCAGCCGGGACCCTGGGAATCAGCCCCAGCATTTT
many	12	-	TRBV7-2	TRBJ2-4	CASTGLSNIQYF	TGTGCCAGCACCGGACTAAGTAACATTCAGTACTTC
many	14	TRBD1	TRBV12-5	TRBJ2-7	CASGGDSFTYEQYF	TGTGCTAGTGGGGGGGACAGTTTCACCTACGAGCAGTACTTC
-	11	TRBD1	TRBV5-6	TRBJ2-1	CASSIDRAQFF	TGTGCCAGCAGCATAGACAGGGCCCAGTTCTTC
few	15	TRBD1	TRBV4-1	TRBJ2-2	CASSHPGQGRGELFF	TGCGCCAGCAGCCATCCGGGACAGGGGAGAGGGGAGCTGTTTTTT
-	14	TRBD2	TRBV20-1	TRBJ2-1	CSALSSGRRNEQFF	TGCAGTGCCTTAAGTAGCGGGCGGAGGAATGAGCAGTTCTTC
-	16	TRBD1	TRBV15	TRBJ2-3	CATSSPTGGLTDTQYF	TGTGCCACCAGCAGCCCAACAGGGGGCCTCACAGATACGCAGTATTTT
many	13	-	TRBV30	TRBJ2-7	CAWSRQGRDEQYF	TGTGCCTGGAGTCGTCAGGGACGGGACGAGCAGTACTTC
many	14	TRBD1	TRBV6-5	TRBJ1-2	CASSTQGAGYGYTF	TGTGCCAGCAGTACTCAGGGGGCCGGCTATGGCTACACCTTC
few	15	TRBD1	TRBV27	TRBJ2-7	CASSSHGTATYEQYF	TGTGCCAGCAGTTCCCATGGGACAGCAACTTACGAGCAGTACTTC
many	14	-	TRBV5-1	TRBJ2-3	CASSLESFTDTQYF	TGCGCCAGCAGCTTGGAGTCTTTCACAGATACGCAGTATTTT
few	14	-	TRBV27	TRBJ1-5	CASSLSIANQPQHF	TGTGCCAGCAGTTTATCGATAGCGAATCAGCCCCAGCATTTT
many	14	-	TRBV3-1	TRBJ1-1	CASSQGGANTEAFF	TGTGCCAGCAGCCAAGGAGGGGCGAACACTGAAGCTTTCTTT
-	15	TRBD2	TRBV2	TRBJ2-3	CASSWTSGLTDTQYF	TGTGCCAGCAGTTGGACTAGCGGGCTCACAGATACGCAGTATTTT
-	16	-	TRBV20-1	TRBJ1-6	CSARDSYTFYNSPLHF	TGCAGTGCTAGAGATAGTTACACCTTCTATAATTCACCCCTCCACTTT
many	16	-	TRBV13	TRBJ1-2	CASSPGRFRANYGYTF	TGTGCCAGCAGCCCAGGTCGCTTCAGAGCTAACTATGGCTACACCTTC
-	13	-	TRBV4-1	TRBJ2-7	CASSQGSDDEQYF	TGCGCCAGCAGCCAGGGCAGTGATGACGAGCAGTACTTC
-	15	TRBD2	TRBV5-1	TRBJ2-3	CASSLEIGGADTQYF	TGCGCCAGCAGCTTGGAAATCGGGGGGGCAGATACGCAGTATTTT
many	14	TRBD1	TRBV15	TRBJ2-1	CATSTKPGGNEQFF	TGTGCCACCAGCACCAAGCCAGGGGGCAATGAGCAGTTCTTC
few	18	TRBD2	TRBV7-8	TRBJ2-3	CASSQGGSGNPSTDTQYF	TGTGCCAGCAGCCAAGGGGGTAGCGGGAACCCTAGCACAGATACGCAGTATTTT